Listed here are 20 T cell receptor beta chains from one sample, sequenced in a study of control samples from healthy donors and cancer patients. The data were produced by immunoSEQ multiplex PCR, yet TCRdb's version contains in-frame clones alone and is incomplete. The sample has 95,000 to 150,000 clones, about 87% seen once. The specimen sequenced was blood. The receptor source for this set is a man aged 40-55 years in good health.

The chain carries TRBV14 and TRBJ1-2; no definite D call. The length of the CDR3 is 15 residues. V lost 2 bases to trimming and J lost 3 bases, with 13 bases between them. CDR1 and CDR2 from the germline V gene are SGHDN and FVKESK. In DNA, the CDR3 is TGTGCCAGCAGCCAAATATTGGATTGGGACTATGGCTACACCTTC. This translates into CASSQILDWDYGYTF.

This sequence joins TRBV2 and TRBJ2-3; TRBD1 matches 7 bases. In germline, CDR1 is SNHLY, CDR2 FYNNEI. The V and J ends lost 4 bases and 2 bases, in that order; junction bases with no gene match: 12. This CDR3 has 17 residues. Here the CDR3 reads CASSGKRQGSYTDTQYF. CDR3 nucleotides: TGTGCCAGCAGTGGAAAAAGACAGGGCTCATACACAGATACGCAGTATTTT.

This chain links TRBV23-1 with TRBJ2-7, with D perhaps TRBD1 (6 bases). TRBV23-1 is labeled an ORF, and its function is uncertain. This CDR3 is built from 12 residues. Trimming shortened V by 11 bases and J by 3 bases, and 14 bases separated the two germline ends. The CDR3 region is CAATGTLYEQYF. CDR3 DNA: TGCGCCGCAACCGGGACACTCTACGAGCAGTACTTC.

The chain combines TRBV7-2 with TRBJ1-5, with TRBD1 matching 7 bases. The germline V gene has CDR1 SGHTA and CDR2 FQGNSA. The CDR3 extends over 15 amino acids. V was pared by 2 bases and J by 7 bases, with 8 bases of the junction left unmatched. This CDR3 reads CASSLTPGGGQPQHF. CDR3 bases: TGTGCCAGCAGCTTAACCCCAGGGGGGGGACAGCCCCAGCATTTT.

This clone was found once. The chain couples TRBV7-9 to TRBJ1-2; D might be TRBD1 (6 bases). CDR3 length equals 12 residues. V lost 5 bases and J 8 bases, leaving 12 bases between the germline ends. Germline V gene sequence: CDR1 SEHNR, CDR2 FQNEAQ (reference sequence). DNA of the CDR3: TGTGCCAGCAGCGAGACAGGCGGCGGCTACACCTTC. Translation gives CASSETGGGYTF.

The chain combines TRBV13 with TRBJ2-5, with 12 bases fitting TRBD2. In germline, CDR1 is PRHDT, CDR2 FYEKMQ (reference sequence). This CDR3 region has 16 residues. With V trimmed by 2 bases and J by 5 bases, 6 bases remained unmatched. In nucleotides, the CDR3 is TGTGCCAGCAGCTTACTACTAGCGGGGGGCCTGGAGACCCAGTACTTC. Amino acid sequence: CASSLLLAGGLETQYF.

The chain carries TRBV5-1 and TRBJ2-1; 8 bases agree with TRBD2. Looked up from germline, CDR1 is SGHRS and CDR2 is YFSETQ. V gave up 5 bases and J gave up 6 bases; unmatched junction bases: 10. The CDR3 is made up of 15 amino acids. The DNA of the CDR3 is TGCGCCAGCAGGGAACTAGCGGTGGGGACCAATGAGCAGTTCTTC. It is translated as CASRELAVGTNEQFF.

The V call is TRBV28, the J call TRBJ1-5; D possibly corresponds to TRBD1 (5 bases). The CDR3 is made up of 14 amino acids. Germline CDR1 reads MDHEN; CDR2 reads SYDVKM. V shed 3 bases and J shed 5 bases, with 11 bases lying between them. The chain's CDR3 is CASSLGQGYQPQHF. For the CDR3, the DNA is TGTGCCAGCAGTTTGGGGCAGGGTTATCAGCCCCAGCATTTT.

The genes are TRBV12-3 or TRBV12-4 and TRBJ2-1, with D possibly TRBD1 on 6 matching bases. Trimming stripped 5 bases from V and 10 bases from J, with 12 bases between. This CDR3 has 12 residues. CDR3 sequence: CASSLGTLEQFF. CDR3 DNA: TGTGCCAGCAGTCTAGGGACACTCGAGCAGTTCTTC.

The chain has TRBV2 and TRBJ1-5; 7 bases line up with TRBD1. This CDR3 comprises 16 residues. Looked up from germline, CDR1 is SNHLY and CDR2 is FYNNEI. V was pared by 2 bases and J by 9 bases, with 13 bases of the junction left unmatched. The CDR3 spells CASSERGHLMVWPQHF. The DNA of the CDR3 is TGTGCCAGCAGTGAAAGGGGGCACCTGATGGTATGGCCCCAGCATTTT.

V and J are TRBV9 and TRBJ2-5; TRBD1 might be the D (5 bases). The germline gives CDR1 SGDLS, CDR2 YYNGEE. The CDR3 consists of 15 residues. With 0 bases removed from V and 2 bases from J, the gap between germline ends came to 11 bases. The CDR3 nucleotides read TGTGCCAGCAGCGTAGGGGGCAGGAGACAAGAGACCCAGTACTTC. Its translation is CASSVGGRRQETQYF.

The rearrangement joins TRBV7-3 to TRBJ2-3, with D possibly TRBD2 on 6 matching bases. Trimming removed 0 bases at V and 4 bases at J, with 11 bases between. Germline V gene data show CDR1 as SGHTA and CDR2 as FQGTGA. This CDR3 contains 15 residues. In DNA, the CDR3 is TGTGCCAGCAGCTTAACCGGGGGACCGTCAGATACGCAGTATTTT. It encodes CASSLTGGPSDTQYF. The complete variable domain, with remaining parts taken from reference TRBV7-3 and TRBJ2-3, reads GAGVSQTPSNKVTEKGKYVELRCDPISGHTALYWYRQSLGQGPEFLIYFQGTGAADDSGLPNDRFFAVRPEGSVSTLKIQRTERGDSAVYLCASSLTGGPSDTQYFGPGTRLTVL.

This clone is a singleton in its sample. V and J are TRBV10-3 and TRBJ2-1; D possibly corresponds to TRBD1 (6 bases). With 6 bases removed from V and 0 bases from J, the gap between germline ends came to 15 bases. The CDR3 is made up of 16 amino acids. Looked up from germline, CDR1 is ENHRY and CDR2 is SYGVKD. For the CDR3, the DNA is TGTGCCATCAGGGATCATCGACAGGTCTCCTACAATGAGCAGTTCTTC. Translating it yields CAIRDHRQVSYNEQFF.

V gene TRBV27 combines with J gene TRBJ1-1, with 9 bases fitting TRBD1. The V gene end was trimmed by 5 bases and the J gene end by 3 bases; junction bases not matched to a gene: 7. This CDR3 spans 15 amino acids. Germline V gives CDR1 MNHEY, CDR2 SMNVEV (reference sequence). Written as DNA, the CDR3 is TGTGCCAGCAGTACAACAGGGGGCGGACACACTGAAGCTTTCTTT. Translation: CASSTTGGGHTEAFF.

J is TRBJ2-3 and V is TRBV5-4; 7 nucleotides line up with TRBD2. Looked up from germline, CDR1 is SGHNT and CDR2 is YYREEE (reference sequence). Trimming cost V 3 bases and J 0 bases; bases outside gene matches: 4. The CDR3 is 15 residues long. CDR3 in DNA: TGTGCCAGCAGCTACAGCGGGGCTAGCACAGATACGCAGTATTTT. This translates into CASSYSGASTDTQYF. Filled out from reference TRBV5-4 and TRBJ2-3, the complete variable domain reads ETGVTQSPTHLIKTRGQQVTLRCSSQSGHNTVSWYQQALGQGPQFIFQYYREEENGRGNFPPRFSGLQFPNYSSELNVNALELDDSALYLCASSYSGASTDTQYFGPGTRLTVL.

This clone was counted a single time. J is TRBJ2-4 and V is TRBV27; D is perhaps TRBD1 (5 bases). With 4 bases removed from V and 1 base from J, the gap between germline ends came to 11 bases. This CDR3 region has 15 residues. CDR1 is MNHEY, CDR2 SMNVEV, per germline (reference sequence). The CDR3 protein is CASSSGSSAKNIQYF. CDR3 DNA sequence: TGTGCCAGCAGTTCAGGGTCCTCGGCCAAAAACATTCAGTACTTC.

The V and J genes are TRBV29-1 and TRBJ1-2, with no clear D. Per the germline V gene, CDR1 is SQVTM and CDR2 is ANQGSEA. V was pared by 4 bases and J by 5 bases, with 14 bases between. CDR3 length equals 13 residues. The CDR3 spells CSVGREGWYGYTF. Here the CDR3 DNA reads TGCAGCGTTGGGAGGGAGGGATGGTATGGCTACACCTTC.

The CDR3 here is CASSLFSGDTEAFF. CDR3 in DNA: TGTGCCAGCAGCCTGTTCTCCGGGGACACTGAAGCTTTCTTT. The gene calls are TRBV11-3 and TRBJ1-1, with unresolved D. This CDR3 region has 14 residues. The V end lost 5 bases, the J end lost 3 bases, and 13 bases lay between the germline ends. Germline lookup yields CDR1 SGHNT and CDR2 YENEEA.

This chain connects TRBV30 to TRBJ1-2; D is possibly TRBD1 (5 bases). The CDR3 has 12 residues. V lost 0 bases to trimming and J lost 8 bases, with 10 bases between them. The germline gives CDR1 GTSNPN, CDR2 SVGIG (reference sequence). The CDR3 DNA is TGTGCCTGGAGTGTACGTAGGGACGGCTACACCTTC. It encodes CAWSVRRDGYTF.

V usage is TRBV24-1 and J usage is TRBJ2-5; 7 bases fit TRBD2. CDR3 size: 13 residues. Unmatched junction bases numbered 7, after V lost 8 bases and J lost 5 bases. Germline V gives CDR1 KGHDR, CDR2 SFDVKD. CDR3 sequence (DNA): TGTGCCACCATGCGGGGGTCTGGGGAGACCCAGTACTTC. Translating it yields CATMRGSGETQYF.